The 23 T cell receptor beta chains below were found in one sample sequenced in a study of T cells after posttransplantation cyclophosphamide. Cyclophosphamide on days +3 and +4 followed busulfan-fludarabine conditioning and a marrow graft. The protocol was immunoSEQ multiplex PCR, while the TCRdb copy is restricted to in-frame clones and leaves out a portion. Singletons are absent from the sample, which has 2,000 to 2,500 clones. The starting material was PBMCs, obtained 86 days after allogeneic stem cell transplant with posttransplant cyclophosphamide. The receptors shown here come from a female patient between 55 and 75 years old who received an allogeneic stem cell transplant from a related donor and was CMV-positive. Some of these T cells may belong to the graft donor.

This clone was observed at least ten times. The J gene is TRBJ1-2, the V gene TRBV12-3 or TRBV12-4, with a tentative D call TRBD1 (5 bases). V lost 5 bases, J lost 9 bases, and 13 bases lay in between. This CDR3 contains 12 residues. CDR3 protein: CASSKGNGRYTF. CDR3 coding DNA: TGTGCCAGCAGTAAGGGGAACGGGCGCTACACCTTC.

This clone is medium-sized within its sample. The chain carries TRBV7-2 and TRBJ1-3, with D tentatively TRBD1 (6 bases). From germline, CDR1 is SGHTA and CDR2 FQGNSA. This CDR3 is 15 amino acids long. V lost 4 bases and J lost 2, with 12 bases in between. This CDR3 reads CASSSRGTPGNTIYF. CDR3 DNA: TGTGCCAGCAGCTCGAGGGGGACCCCTGGAAACACCATATATTTT. The full variable domain, its missing parts supplied by reference TRBV7-2 and TRBJ1-3, is GAGVSQSPSNKVTEKGKDVELRCDPISGHTALYWYRQSLGQGLEFLIYFQGNSAPDKSGLPSDRFSAERTGGSVSTLTIQRTQQEDSAVYLCASSSRGTPGNTIYFGEGSWLTVV.

At least ten counts were recorded for this clone. The chain employs TRBV12-3 or TRBV12-4 and TRBJ1-1; 9 bases match TRBD1. The CDR3 totals 14 residues. V shed 6 bases and J 4 bases; nucleotides not matched to a gene: 6. The CDR3 sequence: CASRKQGAFTEAFF. The CDR3 DNA follows: TGTGCCAGCAGGAAACAGGGGGCGTTCACTGAAGCTTTCTTT.

By proportion, this clone is medium-sized (0.01 to 0.1%). The chain combines TRBV10-3 with TRBJ2-7; 7 bases align to TRBD1. V shed 10 bases and J 0 bases; nucleotides not matched to a gene: 15. There are 16 residues in the CDR3. Germline CDR1 reads ENHRY; CDR2 reads SYGVKD. CDR3 sequence reads: CATRTLQGSPSYEQYF. The CDR3 DNA reads as TGTGCCACGAGGACCCTACAGGGGTCCCCCTCCTACGAGCAGTACTTC.

This clone was observed many times. The genes are TRBV5-1 and TRBJ2-3, with 7 bases aligning to TRBD2. This CDR3 is built from 16 residues. V trimming: 4 bases; J trimming: 2 bases; junction bases outside the gene matches: 10. Germline loops: CDR1 SGHRS, CDR2 YFSETQ. In DNA form, the CDR3 reads TGCGCCAGCAGCCTCAAAGCGGGAAGTATCACAGATACGCAGTATTTT. This encodes CASSLKAGSITDTQYF.

There are many counts of this clone. The chain employs TRBV7-9 and TRBJ2-5; TRBD1 might be the D (5 bases). Trimming shortened V by 2 bases and J by 2 bases, and 12 bases separated the two germline ends. The germline V gene encodes CDR1 SEHNR and CDR2 FQNEAQ (reference sequence). This CDR3 is built from 15 residues. CDR3 sequence: CASSLLLGLQETQYF. CDR3 in DNA: TGTGCCAGCAGCTTATTGTTGGGGCTGCAAGAGACCCAGTACTTC.

This clone ranks as large. The V and J genes are TRBV19 and TRBJ1-1; D unresolved. Per the germline V gene, CDR1 is LNHDA and CDR2 is SQIVND (reference sequence). The CDR3 totals 11 residues. Trimming left V 10 bases short and J 1 base short, with 7 bases between. CDR3 protein: CATAGNTEAFF. DNA of the CDR3: TGTGCCACCGCCGGGAACACTGAAGCTTTCTTT.

This clone was picked up many times. The chain joins TRBV29-1 to TRBJ2-4; TRBD1 matches 8 bases. Germline assignment: CDR1 SQVTM and CDR2 ANQGSEA. The CDR3 spans 11 residues. After removal of 5 bases from V and 7 bases from J, the junction contained 1 base not matched to a gene. The CDR3 DNA is TGCAGCGTTCAGGGGGCTAACATTCAGTACTTC. Protein product: CSVQGANIQYF.

This clone is categorized as medium-sized. V usage is TRBV6-6 and J usage is TRBJ1-2; D perhaps matches TRBD1 (5 bases). There are 13 residues in the CDR3. The germline V gene encodes CDR1 MNHNY and CDR2 SVGAGI (reference sequence). Trimming removed 5 bases at V and 4 bases at J, with 11 bases between. This CDR3 is CASSPQGIYGYTF. The CDR3 DNA sequence: TGTGCCAGCAGTCCCCAGGGAATCTATGGCTACACCTTC.

This clone was observed many times. The V gene is TRBV7-8, the J gene TRBJ2-1, with TRBD2 identical over 15 bases. This CDR3 comprises 15 residues. Germline V gene lookup returns CDR1 SGHVS and CDR2 FQNEAQ. J lost 9 bases, V lost 5 bases, and 5 bases had no gene match. CDR3 nucleotide sequence: TGTGCCAGCAGCCGACCGGGACTAGCGGGAGGTGAGCAGTTCTTC. Its protein is CASSRPGLAGGEQFF.

This clone was counted ten times or more. Other DNA sequences of this sample code for an identical CDR3. The J gene is TRBJ1-2, the V gene TRBV12-3 or TRBV12-4, with a tentative D call TRBD1 (5 bases). The CDR3 loop spans 14 amino acids. V was shortened by 5 bases and J by 1 base, with 11 bases between the two germline ends. CDR3 nucleotide sequence: TGTGCCAGCAGTCCCGACAGCTATAACTATGGCTACACCTTC. Protein: CASSPDSYNYGYTF.

The chain recombines TRBV12-3 or TRBV12-4 with TRBJ2-2; possible D gene TRBD1, 6 bases. The germline V and J ends were trimmed by 6 bases and 7 bases, with 9 bases remaining between them. The length of the CDR3 is 12 residues. The CDR3, as DNA: TGTGCCAGCAGGTCAGGGGACGGGGAGCTGTTTTTT. As protein: CASRSGDGELFF.

This clone was detected ten times or more. The chain uses TRBV28 and TRBJ2-5; TRBD2 matches 10 bases. The CDR3 covers 15 residues. The germline CDR1 and CDR2 sequences are MDHEN and SYDVKM. The V segment lost 5 bases and the J segment 1 base; nucleotides outside the gene matches: 4. This CDR3 is CASSGLAGGQETQYF. The CDR3 bases are TGTGCCAGCAGTGGGTTAGCGGGGGGCCAAGAGACCCAGTACTTC.

This clone counts as medium-sized. The chain combines TRBV18 with TRBJ2-7; TRBD1 aligns across 8 bases. The CDR3 runs to 14 residues. V was pared by 5 bases and J by 6 bases, with 9 bases of the junction left unmatched. CDR1 is KGHSH and CDR2 is LQKENI in the germline V gene. CDR3 loop: CASSAGQGRTEQYF. The CDR3 DNA reads TGTGCCAGCTCAGCCGGACAGGGTCGAACCGAGCAGTACTTC.

This clone appeared many times. The chain couples TRBV5-1 to TRBJ2-1; D gene ambiguous. The CDR3 contains 15 residues. Germline V gene sequence: CDR1 SGHRS, CDR2 YFSETQ. V dropped 0 bases and J dropped 2 bases, with 9 bases sitting between them. CDR3 residues: CASSLDGSAYNEQFF. The DNA for the CDR3 is TGCGCCAGCAGCTTGGATGGCAGCGCCTACAATGAGCAGTTCTTC.

This clone occurred many times. The gene calls are TRBV5-6 and TRBJ1-5; 7 nucleotides agree with TRBD1. Losses at the gene ends were 4 bases for V and 3 bases for J; bases not matched to a gene: 4. Germline lookup yields CDR1 SGHDT and CDR2 YYEEEE. The CDR3 sequence is 14 residues long. The CDR3 sequence is CASSPDRDNQPQHF. The CDR3 nucleotides read TGTGCCAGCAGCCCTGACAGGGACAATCAGCCCCAGCATTTT.

The chain couples TRBV30 to TRBJ1-5; no firm D call. Germline V CDR1 and CDR2: GTSNPN, SVGIG (reference sequence). With 0 bases removed from V and 5 bases from J, the gap between germline ends came to 8 bases. The CDR3 sequence is 13 residues long. The CDR3 is CAWSVYRDQPQHF. CDR3 bases: TGTGCCTGGAGTGTATATAGGGATCAGCCCCAGCATTTT.

This clone is judged medium-sized. This chain connects TRBV6-5 to TRBJ2-7; 8 bases align to TRBD1. The V and J ends lost 2 bases and 3 bases, in that order; junction bases with no gene match: 3. The CDR3 is 14 residues long. Germline-derived CDR1 and CDR2 are MNHEY and SVGAGI. CDR3 DNA: TGTGCCAGCAGTTACCTAGACAGGGGCTACGAGCAGTACTTC. As protein: CASSYLDRGYEQYF.

Ten or more counts support this clone. The rearrangement joins TRBV4-1 to TRBJ2-1, with D perhaps TRBD2 (5 bases). V was clipped by 0 bases and J by 4 bases, with 13 bases between them. CDR3 length: 16 residues. Germline V CDR1 and CDR2: MGHRA, YSYEKL. The CDR3 coding sequence is TGCGCCAGCAGCCAAGAGGAGGCGGCAGTTTACAATGAGCAGTTCTTC. Its translation is CASSQEEAAVYNEQFF.

This clone was seen repeatedly, ten times or more. This sequence joins TRBV11-2 and TRBJ1-2, with D unclear. Per the germline V gene, CDR1 is SGHAT and CDR2 is FQNNGV. This CDR3 is built from 14 residues. V lost 7 bases and J lost 4, with 16 bases in between. The chain's CDR3 is CASTDRRQGYGYTF. The CDR3 DNA follows: TGTGCCAGCACCGATCGCAGGCAAGGCTATGGCTACACCTTC.

This clone was observed at least ten times. This chain links TRBV27 with TRBJ1-5, with 9 bases fitting TRBD1. CDR3 length: 16 amino acids. The trim removed 2 bases at V and 2 bases at J, leaving 4 bases unmatched. Germline CDR1 reads MNHEY; CDR2 reads SMNVEV (reference sequence). CDR3 sequence: CASSLGTGTGNQPQHF. CDR3 sequence (DNA): TGTGCCAGCAGTTTAGGGACAGGGACGGGCAATCAGCCCCAGCATTTT.

This clone counts as medium-sized. This chain connects TRBV10-3 to TRBJ2-1; TRBD1 is a possible D gene (6 bases). The CDR3 has 14 residues. Germline-derived CDR1 and CDR2 are ENHRY and SYGVKD. Trimming cost V 2 bases and J 5 bases, with 10 bases left between them. The CDR3 nucleotides read TGTGCCATCAGTGAGGGGACATTAAACAATGAGCAGTTCTTC. It translates to CAISEGTLNNEQFF.

This clone was detected ten times or more. CDR3 amino acids: CASSFLAAQAQHF. CDR3 bases: TGTGCCAGCAGTTTTCTTGCTGCGCAGGCCCAGCATTTT. J is TRBJ1-5 and V is TRBV28, with D hard to call. Germline CDR1 and CDR2: MDHEN and SYDVKM. The CDR3 loop spans 13 amino acids. Trimming left V 3 bases short and J 11 bases short, with 14 bases between. Complete variable domain (other parts from reference TRBV28 and TRBJ1-5): DVKVTQSSRYLVKRTGEKVFLECVQDMDHENMFWYRQDPGLGLRLIYFSYDVKMKEKGDIPEGYSVSREKKERFSLILESASTNQTSMYLCASSFLAAQAQHFGDGTRLSIL.